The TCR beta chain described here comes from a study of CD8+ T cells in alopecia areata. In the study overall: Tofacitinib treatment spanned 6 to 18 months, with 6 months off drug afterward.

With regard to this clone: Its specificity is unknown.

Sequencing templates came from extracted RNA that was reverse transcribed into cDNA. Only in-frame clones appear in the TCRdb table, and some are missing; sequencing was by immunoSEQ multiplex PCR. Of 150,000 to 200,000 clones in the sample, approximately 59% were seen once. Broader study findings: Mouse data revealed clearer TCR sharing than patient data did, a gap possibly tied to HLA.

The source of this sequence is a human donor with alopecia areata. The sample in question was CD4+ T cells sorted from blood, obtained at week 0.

CDR3: CSVRLGGGVRNYGYTF. Here the CDR3 DNA reads TGCAGCGTCCGCTTGGGAGGGGGCGTTAGAAACTATGGCTACACCTTC. This chain connects TRBV29-1 to TRBJ1-2; 7 positions match TRBD1. CDR1 and CDR2 from the germline V gene are SQVTM and ANQGSEA. The CDR3 length is 16 residues. After removal of 6 bases from V and 2 bases from J, the junction contained 15 bases not matched to a gene.